The present entry profiles one T cell receptor beta chain with its context. The target antigen is unknown. The sample originates from a study of shared clonotypes between healthy human individuals. Findings and limits, study-wide: Relative to memory subsets, naive subsets generally showed larger estimated richness. It was expected that sequencing depth would affect clonotype sharing among donors.

The CDR3 spans 18 residues. CDR1 and CDR2 from the germline V gene are SGDLS and YYNGEE. V was shortened by 7 bases and J by 6 bases, with 29 bases between the two germline ends. Genomic DNA from each subset was divided evenly over several immunoSEQ plates. As processed by the authors: Owing to the provision of junction-only sequences devoid of quality scores by immunoSEQ, filtering differed. Clones were read by immunoSEQ multiplex PCR, and TCRdb kept only the in-frame ones, dropping some. V, J and clone size were drawn from that table, and D and trimming were deduced from the DNA. The repertoire holds 1,400,000 or so clones, roughly 98.5% seen once, with approximately 0.4% in the top ten.

The sequencing input was naive CD4+ T cells sorted from blood. Subset here: CD45RA+ positively selected. The origin of this receptor is a man aged 25-45 years in good health. This chain connects TRBV9 to TRBJ2-1; tentatively, D is TRBD2 (5 bases). This chain's CDR3 is CASLGSSLLAGGVNEQFF. CDR3 nucleotides: TGTGCCAGCCTGGGGTCTTCTTTGTTGGCCGGAGGTGTCAATGAGCAGTTCTTC. Full variable domain (outside the CDR3, taken from reference TRBV9 and TRBJ2-1): DSGVTQTPKHLITATGQRVTLRCSPRSGDLSVYWYQQSLDQGLQFLIQYYNGEERAKGNILERFSAQQFPDLHSELNLSSLELGDSALYFCASLGSSLLAGGVNEQFFGPGTRLTVL.